The 16 T cell receptor beta chains below were found in one sample sequenced in a study of CD8+ T cells in alopecia areata. Sequencing templates came from extracted RNA that was reverse transcribed into cDNA. Sequenced by immunoSEQ multiplex PCR; TCRdb stores in-frame clones only, minus some. The sample has about 290,000 clones; roughly 64% are singletons. The treatment: oral pan-JAK inhibitor, 5-10 mg twice daily. This specimen consisted of CD4+ T cells sorted from blood, obtained at week 24, from a patient treated with tofacitinib. The source of these receptors is a human donor with alopecia areata.

The J gene is TRBJ2-5, the V gene TRBV6-5; D might be TRBD1 (5 bases). V lost 5 bases and J lost 0, with 13 bases in between. Germline V CDR1 and CDR2: MNHEY, SVGAGI. The CDR3 consists of 15 residues. The CDR3: CASSAMTADQETQYF. The CDR3 bases are TGTGCCAGCAGTGCCATGACAGCAGACCAAGAGACCCAGTACTTC.

V gene TRBV2 combines with J gene TRBJ1-2; weak D call: TRBD1 (5 bases). The CDR3 has 14 residues. Germline lookup yields CDR1 SNHLY and CDR2 FYNNEI. The V end was cut by 4 bases, the J end by 4 bases, with 13 bases between. The CDR3 sequence is CASSGDEGTYGYTF. As DNA, the CDR3 is TGTGCCAGCAGTGGCGACGAAGGGACCTATGGCTACACCTTC.

The rearrangement links TRBV25-1 to TRBJ1-2, with D hard to call. V was shortened by 3 bases and J by 8 bases, with 16 bases between the two germline ends. This CDR3 contains 14 residues. Germline lookup yields CDR1 MGHDK and CDR2 SYGVNS. The CDR3 sequence is CASSEIRQTGGYTF. The DNA for the CDR3 is TGTGCCAGCAGTGAGATACGACAAACTGGGGGCTACACCTTC.

The chain recombines TRBV2 with TRBJ2-1, with D perhaps matching TRBD1 (5 bases). CDR3 length: 13 residues. The germline CDR1 and CDR2 sequences are SNHLY and FYNNEI. Between the trimmed V and J ends, which lost 6 bases and 1 base, there was a span of 7 bases. CDR3 in amino acids: CASRRGSYNEQFF. CDR3 nucleotide sequence: TGTGCCAGCAGAAGGGGATCCTACAATGAGCAGTTCTTC.

This clone showed up just once. The chain links TRBV7-9 to TRBJ2-7; 8 bases map to TRBD1. Germline values: CDR1 SEHNR, CDR2 FQNEAQ (reference sequence). The CDR3 length is 15 residues. The junction had 10 bases not matched to a gene; V was cut back by 7 bases and J by 2 bases. This CDR3 reads CASMRTGSSPYEQYF. DNA of the CDR3: TGTGCCAGCATGCGGACAGGGTCCTCTCCCTACGAGCAGTACTTC. Using reference TRBV7-9 and TRBJ2-7 for the parts outside the CDR3, the full variable domain is DTGVSQNPRHKITKRGQNVTFRCDPISEHNRLYWYRQTLGQGPEFLTYFQNEAQLEKSRLLSDRFSAERPKGSFSTLEIQRTEQGDSAMYLCASMRTGSSPYEQYFGPGTRLTVT.

The chain has TRBV4-1 and TRBJ2-3; D remains ambiguous. The germline gives CDR1 MGHRA, CDR2 YSYEKL. V was shortened by 1 base and J by 5 bases, with 7 bases between the two germline ends. This CDR3 is 13 amino acids long. In DNA, the CDR3 is TGCGCCAGCAGCCAAGTAACGATAGATACGCAGTATTTT. Its protein is CASSQVTIDTQYF.

This CDR3 reads CASSTTGAYEQYF. Here the CDR3 DNA reads TGTGCCAGCAGTACCACCGGCGCCTACGAGCAGTACTTC. The genes are TRBV6-1 and TRBJ2-7, with no clear D. The V gene's germline CDR1 is MNHNS and CDR2 SASEGT. The CDR3 runs to 13 residues. V dropped 5 bases and J dropped 2 bases, with 10 bases sitting between them.

The CDR3 protein is CASKGQGKNTEAFF. In nucleotides, the CDR3 is TGTGCCAGTAAGGGACAGGGCAAGAACACTGAAGCTTTCTTT. The chain recombines TRBV19 with TRBJ1-1, with 9 bases identical to TRBD1. The V and J ends lost 7 bases and 1 base, in that order; junction bases with no gene match: 4. Germline V gene data show CDR1 as LNHDA and CDR2 as SQIVND (reference sequence). CDR3 size: 14 residues.

This clone was counted once. This sample also contains other DNA sequences that code for the same CDR3. V and J are TRBV29-1 and TRBJ1-1, with D maybe TRBD1 (6 bases). Germline CDR1 reads SQVTM; CDR2 reads ANQGSEA. This CDR3 comprises 12 residues. V was shortened by 7 bases and J by 1 base, with 10 bases between the two germline ends. The CDR3 nucleotides are TGCAGCGCCATGACAGGGAACACTGAAGCTTTCTTT. This encodes CSAMTGNTEAFF.

The chain joins TRBV6-5 to TRBJ1-2; D unclear. CDR1 is MNHEY and CDR2 is SVGAGI in the germline V gene. Trimming removed 0 bases from V and 4 bases from J, with 9 bases in between. The CDR3 length is 14 residues. The CDR3: CASSYSKGTYGYTF. The DNA for the CDR3 is TGTGCCAGCAGTTACTCTAAGGGAACCTATGGCTACACCTTC.

This chain connects TRBV29-1 to TRBJ1-1; no reliable D call. The CDR3 covers 14 residues. V lost 6 bases and J 3 bases, leaving 17 bases between the germline ends. The germline gives CDR1 SQVTM, CDR2 ANQGSEA. CDR3 nucleotide sequence: TGCAGCGTCCAAATACCCCCACCGGACACTGAAGCTTTCTTT. Translation gives CSVQIPPPDTEAFF.

This clone was found a few times. This CDR3 is CASNPTGYSYEQYF. Here the CDR3 DNA reads TGTGCCAGCAACCCGACCGGATATTCCTACGAGCAGTACTTC. The genes are TRBV5-6 and TRBJ2-7; D gene unclear. The V end lost 6 bases, the J end lost 1 base, and 14 bases lay between the germline ends. The CDR3 has 14 amino acids. Germline CDR1 SGHDT, CDR2 YYEEEE.

This clone was observed a handful of times. V usage is TRBV19 and J usage is TRBJ2-4, with D unresolved. V shed 4 bases and J shed 7 bases, with 17 bases lying between them. In germline, CDR1 is LNHDA, CDR2 SQIVND (reference sequence). The CDR3 spans 15 residues. CDR3 sequence (DNA): TGTGCCAGTAGTACAACATCCCATACAAAGAACATTCAGTACTTC. Translation: CASSTTSHTKNIQYF. Together with reference TRBV19 and TRBJ2-4, the CDR3 gives the full variable domain: DGGITQSPKYLFRKEGQNVTLSCEQNLNHDAMYWYRQDPGQGLRLIYYSQIVNDFQKGDIAEGYSVSREKKESFPLTVTSAQKNPTAFYLCASSTTSHTKNIQYFGAGTRLSVL.

V usage is TRBV5-1 and J usage is TRBJ2-5, with D possibly being TRBD1 or TRBD2 (6 bases each). The germline V gene has CDR1 SGHRS and CDR2 YFSETQ. This CDR3 is 15 amino acids long. Between the trimmed V and J ends, which lost 0 bases and 6 bases, there was a span of 15 bases. This chain's CDR3 is CASSLDYGGGKTQYF. In nucleotides, the CDR3 is TGCGCCAGCAGCTTGGATTACGGGGGCGGTAAGACCCAGTACTTC.

The table lists this clone with a few counts. This sequence joins TRBV4-3 and TRBJ2-2; D is undetermined. The CDR3 runs 12 residues. Per germline, CDR1 LGHNA and CDR2 YSLEER. V lost 0 bases, J lost 7 bases, and 3 bases lay in between. CDR3 DNA sequence: TGCGCCAGCAGCCAAGATCACGGGGAGCTGTTTTTT. Protein: CASSQDHGELFF.

This clone has only a few counts. This chain joins TRBV30 and TRBJ1-5, with D perhaps matching TRBD1 (5 bases). The germline gives CDR1 GTSNPN, CDR2 SVGIG (reference sequence). V was cut by 1 base and J by 0 bases, with 16 bases left in between. CDR3 length: 17 residues. The CDR3 sequence: CAWSARPTAYSNQPQHF. DNA for the CDR3: TGTGCCTGGAGTGCCCGGCCGACAGCTTATAGCAATCAGCCCCAGCATTTT.